Each of the 12 T cell receptor beta chains below was sequenced from the same sample in a study of blood T cell repertoires in COVID-19. Produced via immunoSEQ multiplex PCR; TCRdb's table is partial and in-frame only. The sample lists some 230,000 clones, 70% to 85% seen once, with roughly 15% in the top ten. The sequenced material came from PBMCs or T cells enriched from blood (not recorded which). These TCRs come from a man aged 40-50 years who had recovered from COVID-19.

This clone was found a few times. The sample has other DNA sequences that encode this CDR3 too. This sequence joins TRBV30 and TRBJ1-5; D may be TRBD1 (5 bases). The CDR3 contains 13 residues. Trimming removed 0 bases from V and 7 bases from J, with 10 bases in between. In germline, CDR1 is GTSNPN, CDR2 SVGIG (reference sequence). The CDR3, as DNA: TGTGCCTGGAGTGTCCAGGGTAACCAGCCCCAGCATTTT. This translates into CAWSVQGNQPQHF.

This clone was detected ten times or more. The J gene is TRBJ1-4, the V gene TRBV5-6; tentatively, D is TRBD1 (5 bases). Germline-derived CDR1 and CDR2 are SGHDT and YYEEEE. The CDR3 sequence is 15 residues long. Trimming shortened V by 4 bases and J by 8 bases, and 18 bases separated the two germline ends. The CDR3 protein is CASSPWTFGGEKLFF. The DNA of the CDR3 is TGTGCCAGCAGCCCATGGACATTTGGTGGGGAAAAACTGTTTTTT.

This chain links TRBV2 with TRBJ1-2; 9 bases fit TRBD1. This CDR3 has 15 amino acids. Trimming took 6 bases from V and 5 from J; bases not matched to a gene: 10. CDR1 is SNHLY, CDR2 FYNNEI, per germline. The CDR3 region is CASRGARDRAYGYTF. The CDR3 DNA follows: TGTGCCAGCAGGGGCGCCCGGGACAGGGCATATGGCTACACCTTC.

This clone was seen more than once but under ten times. The gene calls are TRBV4-2 and TRBJ1-2, with D possibly being TRBD1 (6 bases). The germline CDR1 and CDR2 sequences are LGHNA and YNFKEQ. The CDR3 is made up of 14 amino acids. Between the trimmed V and J ends, which lost 0 bases and 3 bases, there was a span of 8 bases. CDR3 sequence: CASSQEGHDYGYTF. In DNA form, the CDR3 reads TGTGCCAGCAGCCAAGAGGGACACGACTATGGCTACACCTTC.

The chain is built from TRBV27 and TRBJ2-7, with 11 bases that match TRBD2. The CDR3 contains 15 residues. V lost 4 bases and J lost 2; bases outside the gene matches: 4. Looked up from germline, CDR1 is MNHEY and CDR2 is SMNVEV (reference sequence). CDR3 protein: CASSSRLAGTYEQYF. CDR3 DNA sequence: TGTGCCAGCAGTTCCCGACTAGCGGGGACCTACGAGCAGTACTTC.

The gene calls are TRBV7-3 and TRBJ2-5; possible D gene TRBD1, 6 bases. Germline V lookup: CDR1 SGHTA, CDR2 FQGTGA. V was trimmed by 4 bases and J by 5 bases, leaving 14 bases between them. The CDR3 length is 14 residues. CDR3 region: CASSSQGNTETQYF. The CDR3 bases are TGTGCCAGCAGCTCGCAGGGGAATACGGAGACCCAGTACTTC.

This clone showed up many times. Its ends do not fully match the called genes, so a read error is possible. This sequence joins TRBV10-3 and TRBJ2-7, with 7 bases matching TRBD2. The CDR3 extends over 14 amino acids. Germline V gives CDR1 ENHRY, CDR2 SYGVKD. The CDR3 sequence is CAISGRGSSHEQYF. The DNA of the CDR3 is TGTGCCATCAGTGGGCGGGGGAGCTCCCACGAGCAGTACTTC.

This clone appeared a few times. The chain combines TRBV9 with TRBJ1-2, with 11 bases fitting TRBD1. Germline CDR1 is SGDLS and CDR2 is YYNGEE. The V gene end was trimmed by 4 bases and the J gene end by 7 bases; junction bases not matched to a gene: 9. The CDR3 runs 15 residues. The CDR3: CASSLGTGGVGGYTF. The CDR3 nucleotides read TGTGCCAGCAGCTTGGGGACAGGGGGGGTAGGTGGCTACACCTTC. The full variable domain, in which reference TRBV9 and TRBJ1-2 provide the parts outside the CDR3, is DSGVTQTPKHLITATGQRVTLRCSPRSGDLSVYWYQQSLDQGLQFLIQYYNGEERAKGNILERFSAQQFPDLHSELNLSSLELGDSALYFCASSLGTGGVGGYTFGSGTRLTVV.

The CDR3, as DNA: TGTGCCAGCCTACGGGAGATTCGGACAGATACGCAGTATTTT. Translated: CASLREIRTDTQYF. V and J are TRBV2 and TRBJ2-3; TRBD2 is a possible D gene (6 bases). The CDR3 consists of 14 residues. The ends were cut back, 8 bases at V and 3 bases at J, with 15 bases in the middle. Germline-derived CDR1 and CDR2 are SNHLY and FYNNEI.

CDR3 loop: CASSPPRVANEKLFF. As DNA, the CDR3 is TGTGCCAGCAGCCCCCCCCGAGTTGCGAATGAAAAACTGTTTTTT. The rearrangement uses TRBV7-8 and TRBJ1-4, with D unclear. The CDR3 sequence is 15 residues long. Germline CDR1 SGHVS, CDR2 FQNEAQ. The germline V and J ends were trimmed by 5 bases and 5 bases, with 15 bases remaining between them.

This chain links TRBV5-1 with TRBJ1-2; TRBD1 might be the D (5 bases). The CDR3 has 14 amino acids. V was shortened by 4 bases and J by 2 bases, with 12 bases between the two germline ends. Germline assignment: CDR1 SGHRS and CDR2 YFSETQ. This CDR3 is CASSPTGPNYGYTF. CDR3 bases: TGCGCCAGCAGCCCCACAGGACCGAACTATGGCTACACCTTC.

This clone was seen a few times. The chain is built from TRBV5-1 and TRBJ2-1; 10 bases map to TRBD2. Germline V gene data show CDR1 as SGHRS and CDR2 as YFSETQ. The CDR3 has 18 amino acids. Trimming cost V 3 bases and J 9 bases; bases outside gene matches: 18. The CDR3 nucleotides read TGCGCCAGCAGCTCCGGGGGTAGCGGGGGGAACCGAAGAGCTGAGCAGTTCTTC. It translates to CASSSGGSGGNRRAEQFF. The entire variable domain, with the rest obtained from reference TRBV5-1 and TRBJ2-1, is as follows: KAGVTQTPRYLIKTRGQQVTLSCSPISGHRSVSWYQQTPGQGLQFLFEYFSETQRNKGNFPGRFSGRQFSNSRSEMNVSTLELGDSALYLCASSSGGSGGNRRAEQFFGPGTRLTVL.